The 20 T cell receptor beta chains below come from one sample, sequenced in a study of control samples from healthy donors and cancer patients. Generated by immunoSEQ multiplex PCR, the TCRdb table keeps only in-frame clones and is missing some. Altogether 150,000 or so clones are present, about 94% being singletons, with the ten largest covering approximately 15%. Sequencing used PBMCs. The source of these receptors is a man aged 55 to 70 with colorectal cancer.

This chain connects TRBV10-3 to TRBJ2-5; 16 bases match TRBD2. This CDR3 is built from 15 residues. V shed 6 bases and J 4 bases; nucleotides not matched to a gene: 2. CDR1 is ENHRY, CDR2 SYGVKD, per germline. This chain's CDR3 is CAISGTSGGGETQYF. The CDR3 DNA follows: TGTGCCATCAGCGGGACTAGCGGGGGGGGAGAGACCCAGTACTTC.

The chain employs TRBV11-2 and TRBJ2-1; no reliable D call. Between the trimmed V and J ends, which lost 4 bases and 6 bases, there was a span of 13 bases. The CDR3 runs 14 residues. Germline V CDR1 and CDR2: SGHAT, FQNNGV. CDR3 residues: CASSSRRQTNEQFF. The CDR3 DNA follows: TGTGCCAGCAGCTCAAGGCGCCAGACCAATGAGCAGTTCTTC.

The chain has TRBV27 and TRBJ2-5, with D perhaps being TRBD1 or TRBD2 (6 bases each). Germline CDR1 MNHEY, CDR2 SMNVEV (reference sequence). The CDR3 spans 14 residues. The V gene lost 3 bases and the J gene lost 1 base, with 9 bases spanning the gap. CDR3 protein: CASSFWGAQETQYF. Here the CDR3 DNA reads TGTGCCAGCAGTTTTTGGGGGGCCCAAGAGACCCAGTACTTC.

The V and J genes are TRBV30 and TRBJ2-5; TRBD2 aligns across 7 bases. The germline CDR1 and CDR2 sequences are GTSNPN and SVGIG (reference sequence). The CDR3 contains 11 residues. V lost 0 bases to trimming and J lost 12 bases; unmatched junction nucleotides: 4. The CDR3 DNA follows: TGTGCCTGGAGTGTAGGGGAGGGGAAGTACTTC. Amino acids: CAWSVGEGKYF.

The CDR3 nucleotides are TGTGCCAGCAGCCTGACTAGCGGGGGGTTAGCAGATACGCAGTATTTT. Protein: CASSLTSGGLADTQYF. The chain couples TRBV7-2 to TRBJ2-3, with 13 bases lining up with TRBD2. Per germline, CDR1 SGHTA and CDR2 FQGNSA. The CDR3 runs to 16 residues. The J segment lost 4 bases and the V segment lost 5 bases, leaving 6 bases of the junction unmatched.

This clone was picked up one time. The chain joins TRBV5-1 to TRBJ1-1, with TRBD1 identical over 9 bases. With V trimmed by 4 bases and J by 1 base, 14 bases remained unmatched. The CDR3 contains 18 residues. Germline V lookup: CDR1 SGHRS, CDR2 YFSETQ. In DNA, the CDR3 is TGCGCCAGCAGCGCTTCTACAGGGGGCTTGGGATCGAACACTGAAGCTTTCTTT. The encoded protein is CASSASTGGLGSNTEAFF.

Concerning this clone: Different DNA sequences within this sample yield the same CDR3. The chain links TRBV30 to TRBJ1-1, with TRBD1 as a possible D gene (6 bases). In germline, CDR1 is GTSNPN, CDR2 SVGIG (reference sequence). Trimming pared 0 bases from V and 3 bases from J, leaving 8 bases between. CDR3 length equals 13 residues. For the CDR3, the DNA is TGTGCCTGGAGTGTACAGGGCTACACTGAAGCTTTCTTT. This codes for CAWSVQGYTEAFF.

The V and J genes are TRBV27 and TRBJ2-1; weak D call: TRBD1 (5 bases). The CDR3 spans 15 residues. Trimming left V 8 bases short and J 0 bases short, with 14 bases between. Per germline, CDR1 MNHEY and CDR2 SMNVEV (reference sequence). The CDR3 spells CASVPEQGSYNEQFF. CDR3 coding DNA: TGTGCCAGCGTCCCCGAGCAGGGCTCCTACAATGAGCAGTTCTTC.

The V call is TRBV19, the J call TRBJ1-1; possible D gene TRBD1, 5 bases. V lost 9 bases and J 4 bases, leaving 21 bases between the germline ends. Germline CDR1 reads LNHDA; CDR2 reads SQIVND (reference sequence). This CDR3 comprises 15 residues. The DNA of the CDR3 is TGTGCCAGCAGAAACCCAGGGTGGGGTAGCACTGAAGCTTTCTTT. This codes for CASRNPGWGSTEAFF.

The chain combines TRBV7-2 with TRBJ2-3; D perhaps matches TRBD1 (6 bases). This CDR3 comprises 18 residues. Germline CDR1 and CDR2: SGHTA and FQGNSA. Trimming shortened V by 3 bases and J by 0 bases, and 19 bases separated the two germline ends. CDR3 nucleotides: TGTGCCAGCAGCTTTTCGGTCAGGGACAAACCTAGCACAGATACGCAGTATTTT. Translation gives CASSFSVRDKPSTDTQYF.

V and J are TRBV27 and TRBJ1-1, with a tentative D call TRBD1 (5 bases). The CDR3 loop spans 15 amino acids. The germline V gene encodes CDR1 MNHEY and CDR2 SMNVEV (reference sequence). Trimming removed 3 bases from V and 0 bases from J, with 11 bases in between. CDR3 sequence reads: CASSFGTTLNTEAFF. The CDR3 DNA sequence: TGTGCCAGCAGTTTCGGGACGACTCTGAACACTGAAGCTTTCTTT.

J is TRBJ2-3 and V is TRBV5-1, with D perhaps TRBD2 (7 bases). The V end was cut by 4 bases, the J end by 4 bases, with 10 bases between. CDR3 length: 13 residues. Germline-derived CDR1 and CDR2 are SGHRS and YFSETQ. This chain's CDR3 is CASSLGGPDTQYF. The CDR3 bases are TGCGCCAGCAGCCTCGGGGGGCCAGATACGCAGTATTTT.

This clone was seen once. CDR3: CASSYSKGPNSYEQYF. The CDR3 DNA reads TGTGCCAGCAGTTACTCGAAAGGGCCAAACTCCTACGAGCAGTACTTC. The genes are TRBV6-6 and TRBJ2-7; D is unresolved. The CDR3 is made up of 16 amino acids. Germline CDR1 MNHNY, CDR2 SVGAGI (reference sequence). Trimming cost V 0 bases and J 0 bases, with 12 bases left between them.

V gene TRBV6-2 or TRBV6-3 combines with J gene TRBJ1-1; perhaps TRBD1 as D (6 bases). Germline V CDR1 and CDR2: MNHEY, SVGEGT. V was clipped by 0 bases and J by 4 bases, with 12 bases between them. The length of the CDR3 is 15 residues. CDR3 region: CASSYSFGGSTEAFF. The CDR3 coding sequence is TGTGCCAGCAGTTACTCGTTCGGGGGCAGCACTGAAGCTTTCTTT.

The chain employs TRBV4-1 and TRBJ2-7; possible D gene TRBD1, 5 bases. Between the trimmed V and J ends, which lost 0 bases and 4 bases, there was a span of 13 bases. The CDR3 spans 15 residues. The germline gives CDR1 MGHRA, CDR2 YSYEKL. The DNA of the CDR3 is TGCGCCAGCAGCCAAGATAGCCAGGGTAGGTACGAGCAGTACTTC. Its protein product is CASSQDSQGRYEQYF.

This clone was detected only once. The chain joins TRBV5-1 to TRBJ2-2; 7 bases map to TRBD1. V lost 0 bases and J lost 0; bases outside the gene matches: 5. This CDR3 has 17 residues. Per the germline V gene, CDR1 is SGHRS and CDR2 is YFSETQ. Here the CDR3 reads CASSLEGASANTGELFF. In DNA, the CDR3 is TGCGCCAGCAGCTTGGAGGGGGCTAGTGCGAACACCGGGGAGCTGTTTTTT.

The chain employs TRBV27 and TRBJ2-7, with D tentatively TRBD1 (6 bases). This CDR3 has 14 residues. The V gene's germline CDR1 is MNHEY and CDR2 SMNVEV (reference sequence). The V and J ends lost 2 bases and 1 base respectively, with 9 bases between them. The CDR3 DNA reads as TGTGCCAGCAGTTTAGTAGGGGGATCCTACGAGCAGTACTTC. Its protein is CASSLVGGSYEQYF.

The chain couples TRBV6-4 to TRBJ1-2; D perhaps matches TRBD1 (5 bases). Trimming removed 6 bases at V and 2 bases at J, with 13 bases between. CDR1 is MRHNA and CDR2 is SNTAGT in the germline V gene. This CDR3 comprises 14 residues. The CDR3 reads CASSSEGFNYGYTF. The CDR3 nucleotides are TGTGCCAGCAGCTCTGAGGGGTTCAACTATGGCTACACCTTC.

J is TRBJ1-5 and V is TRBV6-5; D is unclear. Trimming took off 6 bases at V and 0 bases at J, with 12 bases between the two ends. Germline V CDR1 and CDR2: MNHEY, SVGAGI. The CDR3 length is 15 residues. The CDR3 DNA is TGTGCCAGCAGCCTGACCGTCAATAGCAATCAGCCCCAGCATTTT. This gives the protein CASSLTVNSNQPQHF.

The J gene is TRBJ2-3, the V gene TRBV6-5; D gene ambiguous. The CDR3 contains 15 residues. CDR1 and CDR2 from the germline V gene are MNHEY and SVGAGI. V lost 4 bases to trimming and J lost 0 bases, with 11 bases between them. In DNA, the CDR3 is TGTGCCAGCAGTTCTGTGCGGTCTAGCACAGATACGCAGTATTTT. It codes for CASSSVRSSTDTQYF.